This T cell receptor beta chain emerged from a study of T cell clonality in common variable immunodeficiency. The V gene's germline CDR1 is SGHRS and CDR2 YFSETQ. The CDR3 covers 15 residues. Trimming took 0 bases from V and 6 from J, leaving 13 bases between them. This table comes from immunoSEQ multiplex PCR, and its TCRdb copy is limited to in-frame clones, with some not included. The sample shows roughly 58,000 clones, none of them appearing just once. This clone was counted ten times or more. The read is 3 residues too short to cover the CDR3 end, so that end is filled in from the germline J gene.

This TCR was recovered from a person aged 18 to 70 in good health. The sequencing input was peripheral blood mononuclear cells. This sequence joins TRBV5-1 and TRBJ2-1; a possible D gene is TRBD1 (7 bases). The DNA read from the CDR3 is TGCGCCAGCAGCTTGGGGTCAGGGGGAGGCAATGAG. It encodes CASSLGSGGGNE. The whole CDR3 sequence reads CASSLGSGGGNEQFF.